This entry is about one TCR beta chain. The antigen is undetermined. Expressed TCRB transcripts were sequenced because the isolated RNA had all been reverse transcribed beforehand. Only in-frame clones appear in the TCRdb table, and some are missing; sequencing was by immunoSEQ multiplex PCR. The sample contains 600,000 to 750,000 clones, 9.5% to 15% of which appear only once. The data stem from a study of beta chain features in type 1 diabetes. Study-wide points: Naive, central memory and regulatory TCRB repertoires appeared more similar among patients than healthy donors. Among all four CD4+ subsets, Type 1 diabetes patients had TCRB CDR3s that were moderately but significantly shorter.

Input material: naive CD4+ T cells from blood. The receptor was isolated from a man aged 25-40 years with type 1 diabetes.

As DNA, the CDR3 is TGTGCCAGCAGTTCCCGGGACAGTCGTCGGTTAGGAGGCTACACCTTC. Protein: CASSSRDSRRLGGYTF. The rearrangement joins TRBV6-6 to TRBJ1-2, with 7 bases identical to TRBD1. The CDR3 extends over 16 amino acids. Per the germline V gene, CDR1 is MNHNY and CDR2 is SVGAGI (reference sequence). The V and J ends lost 4 bases and 8 bases, in that order; junction bases with no gene match: 16.